Listed below are T cell receptor beta chains from one sample, sequenced in a study of blood T cell repertoires in COVID-19. Method: immunoSEQ multiplex PCR; TCRdb's copy keeps in-frame clones and lacks some. The sample shows 150,000 or so clones, about four fifths of them seen only once. Sequences were obtained from peripheral blood. These receptors originate from a woman in her sixties with acute or convalescent COVID-19. Each CDR3 is given with its conserved first and last residue. Each record gives: D gene, V gene, J gene, clone size, CDR3 protein, CDR3 DNA. D genes are given only for firm matches. Some rows have no size entry. The others give once, few or many, or a class for an expanded clone.

d_gene: NA; v_gene: TRBV7-9; j_gene: TRBJ2-2; abundance: NA; CDR3aa: CADRGAGRTGELFF; CDR3nt: TGTGCCGATCGGGGGGCCGGTAGGACCGGGGAGCTGTTTTTT
d_gene: TRBD1; v_gene: TRBV27; j_gene: TRBJ1-1; abundance: NA; CDR3aa: CASSLSPGQGGIRTEAFF; CDR3nt: TGTGCCAGCAGTTTATCTCCCGGACAGGGAGGGATTCGGACTGAAGCTTTCTTT
d_gene: NA; v_gene: TRBV6-5; j_gene: TRBJ1-1; abundance: NA; CDR3aa: CASTAVAGNTEAFF; CDR3nt: TGTGCCAGCACAGCGGTCGCAGGGAACACTGAAGCTTTCTTT
d_gene: NA; v_gene: TRBV4-1; j_gene: TRBJ1-2; abundance: NA; CDR3aa: CASSQGGEGYGYTF; CDR3nt: TGCGCCAGCAGCCAAGGTGGAGAAGGCTATGGCTACACCTTC
d_gene: NA; v_gene: TRBV5-4; j_gene: TRBJ1-2; abundance: NA; CDR3aa: CASSSYKELYGYTF; CDR3nt: TGTGCCAGCAGCTCATACAAGGAGCTATATGGCTACACCTTC
d_gene: NA; v_gene: TRBV5-1; j_gene: TRBJ1-4; abundance: NA; CDR3aa: CASSPGHRNEKLFF; CDR3nt: TGCGCCAGCAGCCCGGGACACCGGAATGAAAAACTGTTTTTT
d_gene: NA; v_gene: TRBV6-6; j_gene: TRBJ1-1; abundance: NA; CDR3aa: CASRAKRGGQNTEAFF; CDR3nt: TGTGCCAGCAGGGCGAAAAGGGGAGGGCAGAACACTGAAGCTTTCTTT
d_gene: TRBD1; v_gene: TRBV30; j_gene: TRBJ1-5; abundance: NA; CDR3aa: CAWSEPGGLKPQHF; CDR3nt: TGTGCCTGGAGTGAGCCAGGGGGCTTGAAGCCCCAGCATTTT
d_gene: NA; v_gene: TRBV10-1; j_gene: TRBJ2-7; abundance: NA; CDR3aa: CASSAGYEQYF; CDR3nt: TGCGCCAGCAGTGCCGGCTACGAGCAGTACTTC
d_gene: TRBD1; v_gene: TRBV5-1; j_gene: TRBJ2-5; abundance: NA; CDR3aa: CASSSTGASQETQYF; CDR3nt: TGCGCCAGCAGCTCCACAGGGGCGTCTCAAGAGACCCAGTACTTC
d_gene: NA; v_gene: TRBV5-1; j_gene: TRBJ1-1; abundance: NA; CDR3aa: CASSLPNSNTEAFF; CDR3nt: TGCGCCAGCAGCTTGCCGAACAGTAACACTGAAGCTTTCTTT
d_gene: TRBD2; v_gene: TRBV24-1; j_gene: TRBJ2-1; abundance: NA; CDR3aa: CATSDLAGGSYNEQFF; CDR3nt: TGTGCCACCAGTGATTTAGCGGGGGGGTCCTACAATGAGCAGTTCTTC
d_gene: TRBD2; v_gene: TRBV12-3/TRBV12-4; j_gene: TRBJ2-7; abundance: NA; CDR3aa: CAIRVGGYEQYF; CDR3nt: TGTGCCATTCGTGTGGGGGGGTACGAGCAGTACTTC
d_gene: TRBD2; v_gene: TRBV6-5; j_gene: TRBJ2-7; abundance: NA; CDR3aa: CASIPTSGALGEQYF; CDR3nt: TGTGCCAGCATACCGACTAGCGGGGCGCTCGGCGAGCAGTACTTC
d_gene: TRBD1; v_gene: TRBV6-5; j_gene: TRBJ2-1; abundance: NA; CDR3aa: CATTTGQVNEQFF; CDR3nt: TGTGCCACCACGACAGGGCAAGTCAATGAGCAGTTCTTC
d_gene: NA; v_gene: TRBV7-2; j_gene: TRBJ1-2; abundance: NA; CDR3aa: CASSLARGLDYGYTF; CDR3nt: TGTGCCAGCAGCTTAGCTAGGGGGTTGGACTATGGCTACACCTTC
d_gene: TRBD2; v_gene: TRBV19; j_gene: TRBJ2-7; abundance: once; CDR3aa: CASSGLAGGPDEQYF; CDR3nt: TGTGCCAGTAGTGGGCTAGCGGGGGGGCCGGACGAGCAGTACTTC
d_gene: NA; v_gene: TRBV4-2; j_gene: TRBJ1-6; abundance: NA; CDR3aa: CASSQPGGGNSPLHF; CDR3nt: TGTGCCAGCAGCCAACCGGGAGGTGGTAATTCACCCCTCCACTTT
d_gene: NA; v_gene: TRBV2; j_gene: TRBJ1-4; abundance: NA; CDR3aa: CASSERGEKLFF; CDR3nt: TGTGCCAGCAGTGAACGCGGGGAAAAACTGTTTTTT
d_gene: NA; v_gene: TRBV7-9; j_gene: TRBJ2-1; abundance: NA; CDR3aa: CASSSPTGAYNEQFF; CDR3nt: TGTGCCAGCAGCTCCCCGACAGGAGCCTACAATGAGCAGTTCTTC
d_gene: TRBD1; v_gene: TRBV2; j_gene: TRBJ1-4; abundance: NA; CDR3aa: CASRGTAINGGLFF; CDR3nt: TGTGCCAGCAGGGGGACAGCGATTAATGGGGGGCTGTTTTTT
d_gene: TRBD1; v_gene: TRBV30; j_gene: TRBJ1-1; abundance: NA; CDR3aa: CAWDRVMNTEAFF; CDR3nt: TGTGCCTGGGACAGGGTAATGAACACTGAAGCTTTCTTT
d_gene: NA; v_gene: TRBV27; j_gene: TRBJ1-1; abundance: NA; CDR3aa: CASNSGVGNMNTEAFF; CDR3nt: TGTGCCAGCAACTCAGGGGTGGGAAACATGAACACTGAAGCTTTCTTT
d_gene: NA; v_gene: TRBV5-8; j_gene: TRBJ2-5; abundance: NA; CDR3aa: CASSQTRAQYF; CDR3nt: TGTGCCAGCAGCCAGACTAGAGCCCAGTACTTC
d_gene: NA; v_gene: TRBV3-1/TRBV3-2; j_gene: TRBJ1-2; abundance: once; CDR3aa: CASSQTRGGYTF; CDR3nt: TGTGCCAGCAGCCAAACACGGGGGGGCTACACCTTC
d_gene: NA; v_gene: TRBV3-1/TRBV3-2; j_gene: TRBJ2-3; abundance: NA; CDR3aa: CASSQDLITDTQYF; CDR3nt: TGTGCCAGCAGCCAAGACTTAATCACAGATACGCAGTATTTT
d_gene: NA; v_gene: TRBV9; j_gene: TRBJ1-6; abundance: NA; CDR3aa: CASSVSPQASLTNSPLHF; CDR3nt: TGTGCCAGCAGCGTATCGCCCCAGGCGTCGCTGACGAATTCACCCCTCCACTTT
d_gene: TRBD1; v_gene: TRBV4-1; j_gene: TRBJ1-2; abundance: NA; CDR3aa: CASSLRTGPFDGYGYTF; CDR3nt: TGCGCCAGCAGCCTCAGGACAGGGCCCTTTGATGGGTATGGCTACACCTTC
d_gene: TRBD1; v_gene: TRBV2; j_gene: TRBJ1-4; abundance: NA; CDR3aa: CASTGQGAPNEKLFF; CDR3nt: TGTGCCAGCACCGGACAGGGGGCTCCTAATGAAAAACTGTTTTTT
d_gene: NA; v_gene: TRBV19; j_gene: TRBJ2-2; abundance: NA; CDR3aa: CASSPPVGQGTGELFF; CDR3nt: TGTGCCAGTAGTCCGCCAGTGGGCCAGGGGACCGGGGAGCTGTTTTTT
d_gene: TRBD1; v_gene: TRBV6-5; j_gene: TRBJ2-7; abundance: NA; CDR3aa: CAAGGQGYEQYF; CDR3nt: TGTGCCGCCGGGGGACAGGGCTACGAGCAGTACTTC
d_gene: TRBD1; v_gene: TRBV10-3; j_gene: TRBJ2-5; abundance: NA; CDR3aa: CAISPRQGTETQYF; CDR3nt: TGTGCCATCAGCCCCAGACAGGGAACGGAGACCCAGTACTTC
d_gene: NA; v_gene: TRBV5-1; j_gene: TRBJ1-2; abundance: NA; CDR3aa: CASSSTLDYGYTF; CDR3nt: TGCGCCAGCAGCTCCACTTTAGACTATGGCTACACCTTC
d_gene: NA; v_gene: TRBV28; j_gene: TRBJ2-1; abundance: NA; CDR3aa: CASTTTRSYNEQFF; CDR3nt: TGTGCCAGCACCACAACCCGCTCCTACAATGAGCAGTTCTTC
d_gene: TRBD1; v_gene: TRBV7-9; j_gene: TRBJ1-4; abundance: once; CDR3aa: CASSTDRGANEKLFF; CDR3nt: TGTGCCAGCAGCACTGACAGGGGTGCTAATGAAAAACTGTTTTTT
d_gene: TRBD1; v_gene: TRBV18; j_gene: TRBJ2-2; abundance: NA; CDR3aa: CASSKAPNRGNRANTGELFF; CDR3nt: TGTGCCAGCTCCAAGGCCCCAAACAGGGGGAATAGAGCGAACACCGGGGAGCTGTTTTTT
d_gene: NA; v_gene: TRBV5-6; j_gene: TRBJ1-2; abundance: NA; CDR3aa: CASSARGNYGYTF; CDR3nt: TGTGCCAGCAGTGCCAGGGGTAACTATGGCTACACCTTC
d_gene: NA; v_gene: TRBV7-9; j_gene: TRBJ1-1; abundance: few; CDR3aa: CASSVVQGEAFF; CDR3nt: TGTGCCAGCAGCGTAGTCCAGGGTGAAGCTTTCTTT
d_gene: NA; v_gene: TRBV7-9; j_gene: TRBJ1-4; abundance: NA; CDR3aa: CASSLAATALQTNEKLFF; CDR3nt: TGTGCCAGCAGCTTAGCTGCGACAGCCCTTCAAACTAATGAAAAACTGTTTTTT
d_gene: NA; v_gene: TRBV7-9; j_gene: TRBJ2-3; abundance: NA; CDR3aa: CASSFRTDTQYF; CDR3nt: TGTGCCAGCAGCTTTAGAACAGATACGCAGTATTTT
d_gene: NA; v_gene: TRBV3-1/TRBV3-2; j_gene: TRBJ1-3; abundance: NA; CDR3aa: CASSQNSPGNTIYF; CDR3nt: TGTGCCAGCAGCCAGAACAGTCCTGGAAACACCATATATTTT
d_gene: NA; v_gene: TRBV3-1/TRBV3-2; j_gene: TRBJ1-3; abundance: NA; CDR3aa: CASSQGQVVGNTIYF; CDR3nt: TGTGCCAGCAGCCAAGGACAGGTGGTCGGAAACACCATATATTTT